This T cell receptor (beta chain) appears in the sequencing data of a study of T cell responses to AZD1222 COVID-19 vaccine. Notes on the study in general: Breadth and depth of Spike-specific TCRs rose after two AZD1222 doses. Just a handful of AZD1222 recipients tested seropositive at baseline. Unmutated variant regions are reportedly targeted by nearly half of spike-specific TCRs.

Second-dose timings of about 4 or about 12 weeks were pooled. In regard to this clone: Antigen unknown.

The assay was immunoSEQ multiplex PCR, and TCRdb's table has in-frame clones only and misses some. In the table there are some 73,000 clones, 89% of which are singletons. This CDR3 region has 13 residues. Trimming took off 7 bases at V and 3 bases at J, with 10 bases between the two ends. Per the germline V gene, CDR1 is SGHTA and CDR2 is FQGNSA. The sample was peripheral blood, taken 28 days after the second AZD1222 dose. The receptor was isolated from an adult who received the AZD1222 COVID-19 vaccine. The chain uses TRBV7-2 and TRBJ2-1; no firm D call. CDR3: CASNSPIYNEQFF. CDR3 DNA: TGTGCCAGCAACTCCCCTATCTACAATGAGCAGTTCTTC.